One and the same sample provided the 25 T cell receptor beta chains below, sequenced in a study of radiotherapy plus CTLA-4 blockade in lung cancer. This table comes from immunoSEQ multiplex PCR, and its TCRdb copy is limited to in-frame clones, with some not included. Counted here are tens of thousands of clones, around 87% occurring once; the ten biggest clones make up 35% to 50%. Sequencing was performed on peripheral blood, taken from a patient treated with radiotherapy plus ipilimumab. Receptor source: a human donor with non-small cell lung cancer that progressed on radiotherapy plus ipilimumab.

V usage is TRBV2 and J usage is TRBJ1-2; no definite D call. Germline V gene data show CDR1 as SNHLY and CDR2 as FYNNEI. CDR3 size: 12 residues. V was trimmed by 6 bases and J by 3 bases, leaving 8 bases between them. The CDR3 loop reads CASRFVDYGYTF. The DNA of the CDR3 is TGTGCCAGCAGATTCGTGGACTATGGCTACACCTTC.

CDR3: CASGLVEKAGTEAFF. In nucleotides, the CDR3 is TGTGCTAGTGGTTTGGTAGAGAAGGCGGGCACTGAAGCTTTCTTT. This sequence joins TRBV12-5 and TRBJ1-1; D ambiguous. Looked up from germline, CDR1 is LGHNT and CDR2 is FRNRAP. This CDR3 contains 15 residues. Trimming took 0 bases from V and 4 from J, leaving 12 bases between them.

This sequence joins TRBV6-4 and TRBJ1-5; 7 positions match TRBD1. With 7 bases clipped from V and 5 bases from J, the junction kept 8 bases outside the gene matches. From germline, CDR1 is MRHNA and CDR2 SNTAGT. There are 14 residues in the CDR3. The CDR3 DNA reads as TGTGCCAGCATCACAGGACAGGCAGATCAGCCCCAGCATTTT. Its translation: CASITGQADQPQHF.

This rearrangement joins TRBV30 to TRBJ2-3; D tentatively reads TRBD1 or TRBD2 (5 bases each). CDR1 and CDR2 from the germline V gene are GTSNPN and SVGIG (reference sequence). This CDR3 has 13 amino acids. Trimming pared 2 bases from V and 5 bases from J, leaving 11 bases between. The CDR3 DNA reads as TGTGCCTGGAGTACCGGGGCGGGAGATACGCAGTATTTT. Protein: CAWSTGAGDTQYF.

The CDR3 region has the DNA TGTGCCAGCAGCGCCAGGACAGGGGGGACAGATACGCAGTATTTT. Its translation: CASSARTGGTDTQYF. This chain connects TRBV9 to TRBJ2-3; 10 positions match TRBD1. This CDR3 is 15 amino acids long. Germline lookup yields CDR1 SGDLS and CDR2 YYNGEE. Losses at the gene ends were 3 bases for V and 3 bases for J; bases not matched to a gene: 4. Filled out from reference TRBV9 and TRBJ2-3, the complete variable domain reads DSGVTQTPKHLITATGQRVTLRCSPRSGDLSVYWYQQSLDQGLQFLIQYYNGEERAKGNILERFSAQQFPDLHSELNLSSLELGDSALYFCASSARTGGTDTQYFGPGTRLTVL.

This clone occurred once. The chain links TRBV5-5 to TRBJ2-7, with 16 bases that match TRBD2. The V gene end was trimmed by 0 bases and the J gene end by 0 bases; junction bases not matched to a gene: 6. The CDR3 sequence is 19 residues long. The germline V gene has CDR1 SGHKS and CDR2 YYEKEE (reference sequence). CDR3: CASSLAPGLAGGSSYEQYF. The CDR3 bases are TGTGCCAGCAGCTTGGCTCCGGGACTAGCGGGAGGGAGCTCCTACGAGCAGTACTTC.

V is TRBV18 and J is TRBJ2-2, with D perhaps TRBD1 (6 bases). CDR3 length equals 15 residues. Deletions cut 0 bases from V and 6 bases from J, with 11 bases between. Per the germline V gene, CDR1 is KGHSH and CDR2 is LQKENI. CDR3 sequence reads: CASSPPNRDAGELFF. The DNA of the CDR3 is TGTGCCAGCTCACCACCGAACAGGGACGCCGGGGAGCTGTTTTTT.

The chain joins TRBV27 to TRBJ1-2; weak D call: TRBD1 (5 bases). Trimming removed 5 bases from V and 0 bases from J, with 10 bases in between. The CDR3 length is 14 residues. Germline V gene sequence: CDR1 MNHEY, CDR2 SMNVEV (reference sequence). CDR3 nucleotide sequence: TGTGCCAGCAGTCCCGTACAGGCTAACTATGGCTACACCTTC. Protein product: CASSPVQANYGYTF.

This clone showed up just a few times. The chain is built from TRBV6-5 and TRBJ2-1, with D uncertain. Between the trimmed V and J ends, which lost 6 bases and 0 bases, there was a span of 9 bases. This CDR3 contains 14 residues. The germline CDR1 and CDR2 sequences are MNHEY and SVGAGI. The CDR3 bases are TGTGCCAGCAGCCTACATAGCTCCTACAATGAGCAGTTCTTC. Translation gives CASSLHSSYNEQFF.

The V and J genes are TRBV4-1 and TRBJ2-1, with D unclear. Per the germline V gene, CDR1 is MGHRA and CDR2 is YSYEKL. CDR3 length: 13 amino acids. With 1 base removed from V and 7 bases from J, the gap between germline ends came to 8 bases. This chain's CDR3 is CASSQVPKNEQFF. The CDR3 DNA sequence: TGCGCCAGCAGCCAAGTACCTAAGAATGAGCAGTTCTTC.

This chain joins TRBV9 and TRBJ1-1; no firm D call. The length of the CDR3 is 14 residues. The V end was cut by 0 bases, the J end by 1 base, with 7 bases between. CDR1 and CDR2 (germline): SGDLS, YYNGEE. The CDR3 nucleotides read TGTGCCAGCAGCGTAGGCGGAGCGAACACTGAAGCTTTCTTT. Its translation is CASSVGGANTEAFF.

The chain combines TRBV5-1 with TRBJ2-3; D ambiguous. Germline CDR1 and CDR2: SGHRS and YFSETQ. Trimming pared 3 bases from V and 0 bases from J, leaving 14 bases between. This CDR3 has 16 amino acids. The DNA for the CDR3 is TGCGCCAGCAGCTCCACTCCTCTGCCGAGCACAGATACGCAGTATTTT. It specifies CASSSTPLPSTDTQYF.

V usage is TRBV5-4 and J usage is TRBJ2-7; TRBD2 matches 14 bases. The germline V gene encodes CDR1 SGHNT and CDR2 YYREEE (reference sequence). With V trimmed by 1 base and J by 7 bases, 13 bases remained unmatched. The CDR3 covers 18 residues. The CDR3 region has the DNA TGTGCCAGCAGCTTGAGGAGACTAGCGGGAGGGAGGTCTGGGGAGCAGTACTTC. This sequence encodes CASSLRRLAGGRSGEQYF.

V gene TRBV2 combines with J gene TRBJ2-1; no reliable D call. Germline values: CDR1 SNHLY, CDR2 FYNNEI. The CDR3 sequence is 11 residues long. The V end lost 6 bases, the J end lost 5 bases, and 5 bases lay between the germline ends. This chain's CDR3 is CASSPDNEQFF. The CDR3 DNA sequence: TGTGCCAGCAGCCCAGACAATGAGCAGTTCTTC. The full variable domain, with the rest looked up from reference TRBV2 and TRBJ2-1, is EPEVTQTPSHQVTQMGQEVILRCVPISNHLYFYWYRQILGQKVEFLVSFYNNEISEKSEIFDDQFSVERPDGSNFTLKIRSTKLEDSAMYFCASSPDNEQFFGPGTRLTVL.

The chain joins TRBV27 to TRBJ1-2; no clear D gene. The V gene's germline CDR1 is MNHEY and CDR2 SMNVEV (reference sequence). The CDR3 spans 13 residues. Trimming cost V 3 bases and J 4 bases, with 9 bases left between them. This chain's CDR3 is CASSFRGGYGYTF. Here the CDR3 DNA reads TGTGCCAGCAGTTTTCGTGGTGGCTATGGCTACACCTTC.

V and J are TRBV2 and TRBJ2-7, with 7 bases fitting TRBD2. J gave up 4 bases and V 6 bases, and 9 bases lay outside the gene matches. CDR1 SNHLY and CDR2 FYNNEI come from the germline V gene. CDR3 length equals 14 residues. The CDR3 protein is CASRAVAGGYEQYV. The CDR3 DNA is TGTGCCAGCAGGGCGGTAGCGGGTGGATACGAGCAGTACGTC.

The gene calls are TRBV28 and TRBJ2-3, with 7 bases lining up with TRBD2. Per the germline V gene, CDR1 is MDHEN and CDR2 is SYDVKM. CDR3 size: 14 residues. Trimming at V came to 3 bases and at J to 0 bases, leaving 0 bases not matched to a gene. The chain's CDR3 is CASSFSGSTDTQYF. The DNA for the CDR3 is TGTGCCAGCAGTTTTAGCGGGAGCACAGATACGCAGTATTTT.

This clone has a handful of counts. V is TRBV15 and J is TRBJ1-4, with 8 positions matching TRBD1. CDR1 and CDR2 from the germline V gene are LNHNV and YYDKDF (reference sequence). The CDR3 is 14 residues long. The ends lost 6 bases at V and 7 bases at J; junction bases unmatched: 7. The CDR3, as DNA: TGTGCCACCAGTACCGACAGGGGCGCTGAAAAACTGTTTTTT. Protein: CATSTDRGAEKLFF.

This chain links TRBV5-1 with TRBJ2-1; 10 nucleotides agree with TRBD2. Unmatched junction bases numbered 16, after V lost 0 bases and J lost 7 bases. Looked up from germline, CDR1 is SGHRS and CDR2 is YFSETQ. The CDR3 contains 19 residues. The CDR3, as DNA: TGCGCCAGCAGCTTGGTAGAGATTCTAGCGGGAGTTAGGGAGAATGAGCAGTTCTTC. Its protein is CASSLVEILAGVRENEQFF.

This sequence joins TRBV5-6 and TRBJ1-4; the match to TRBD1 covers 10 bases. The germline gives CDR1 SGHDT, CDR2 YYEEEE. This CDR3 comprises 15 residues. V trimming: 4 bases; J trimming: 8 bases; junction bases outside the gene matches: 8. Here the CDR3 reads CASSPPGQGQEKLFF. The CDR3, as DNA: TGTGCCAGCAGCCCGCCGGGACAGGGGCAGGAAAAACTGTTTTTT.

The chain couples TRBV4-1 to TRBJ2-1; D is uncertain. Germline CDR1 MGHRA, CDR2 YSYEKL. The V end lost 0 bases, the J end lost 4 bases, and 7 bases lay between the germline ends. CDR3 length: 14 amino acids. The CDR3 DNA reads as TGCGCCAGCAGCCAAGAGGGGTCTTACAATGAGCAGTTCTTC. Translated: CASSQEGSYNEQFF.

Of note for this clone: Germline and junction disagree at one end, which may indicate a read error. This chain joins TRBV7-7 and TRBJ2-7; no reliable D call. This CDR3 is 15 amino acids long. Germline values: CDR1 SSHAT, CDR2 FNYEAQ (reference sequence). The CDR3: CASSPGLGGSYEQYF. DNA for the CDR3: TGTGCTAGCAGCCCGGGTCTGGGCGGCTCCTACGAGCAGTACTTC. The whole variable domain, filled in from reference TRBV7-7 and TRBJ2-7, reads GAGVSQSPRYKVTKRGQDVTLRCDPISSHATLYWYQQALGQGPEFLTYFNYEAQPDKSGLPSDRFSAERPEGSISTLTIQRTEQRDSAMYRCASSPGLGGSYEQYFGPGTRLTVT.

The chain couples TRBV9 to TRBJ1-5; 8 bases are a match to TRBD1. Germline values: CDR1 SGDLS, CDR2 YYNGEE. Germline trimming cut 3 bases from V and 5 bases from J; bases unmatched to any gene: 7. The CDR3 sequence is 15 residues long. Here the CDR3 reads CASSDRTGPDQPQHF. Here the CDR3 DNA reads TGTGCCAGCAGCGACCGGACAGGGCCCGATCAGCCCCAGCATTTT.

The V gene is TRBV9, the J gene TRBJ1-2; D is ambiguous. V lost 0 bases and J 7 bases, leaving 10 bases between the germline ends. The CDR3 is 13 residues long. Germline lookup yields CDR1 SGDLS and CDR2 YYNGEE. The CDR3 nucleotides are TGTGCCAGCAGCGTAGGGCCGGGTCCTGGCTACACCTTC. Translating gives CASSVGPGPGYTF.

This rearrangement joins TRBV29-1 to TRBJ1-2, with D maybe TRBD1 (5 bases). Germline CDR1 and CDR2: SQVTM and ANQGSEA. With 3 bases removed from V and 3 bases from J, the gap between germline ends came to 20 bases. This CDR3 is built from 16 residues. This chain's CDR3 is CSVDGDGSRVDYGYTF. The CDR3 coding sequence is TGCAGCGTTGATGGGGATGGGTCCAGGGTAGACTATGGCTACACCTTC.